The 2 T cell receptor beta chains listed next were all sequenced from one sample in a study of blood T cell repertoires in COVID-19. The repertoire was sequenced with immunoSEQ multiplex PCR; TCRdb's copy has only in-frame clones and lacks some. In the table there are more than 250,000 clones, approximately 82% of which are singletons. Sequencing was done on a sample of peripheral blood. The receptors originated from a man aged 60-69 years who had recovered from COVID-19.

This clone showed up just a few times. The chain couples TRBV6-5 to TRBJ2-5; the D gene is possibly TRBD1 (6 bases). This CDR3 comprises 15 residues. V lost 6 bases and J lost 7, with 21 bases in between. CDR1 is MNHEY, CDR2 SVGAGI, per germline. In nucleotides, the CDR3 is TGTGCCAGCAGCCCGGGACACCAAACCCTGGGGACCCAGTACTTC. This codes for CASSPGHQTLGTQYF.

The chain links TRBV28 to TRBJ1-4; D is ambiguous. This CDR3 contains 11 residues. CDR1 and CDR2 (germline): MDHEN, SYDVKM. The germline V and J ends were trimmed by 4 bases and 11 bases, with 8 bases remaining between them. CDR3 coding DNA: TGTGCCAGCAGTTCCCATTTGAAACTGTTTTTT. Translated, it gives CASSSHLKLFF.